The rows below give T cell receptor beta chains drawn from one sample of a study of control samples from healthy donors and cancer patients. Sequencing used immunoSEQ multiplex PCR; TCRdb keeps in-frame clones, though not all of them. The data contain some 170,000 clones, approximately 94% of them singletons. The specimen sequenced was PBMCs. These receptors were obtained from a man aged 55 to 70 with colorectal cancer. Each CDR3 is given with its conserved first and last residue. The D gene is left open where the match is weak. Clone size is stated in some rows and not others, as once, few, many or a class when expanded.

d_call	clone_size	j_call	v_call	cdr3_aa	cdr3_nt
.	.	TRBJ1-1	TRBV9	CASSVVANTEAFF	TGTGCCAGCAGCGTAGTGGCCAACACTGAAGCTTTCTTT
.	.	TRBJ2-7	TRBV6-2/TRBV6-3	CASSYSSQGSYEQYF	TGTGCCAGCAGTTACTCTTCACAGGGATCCTACGAGCAGTACTTC
.	once	TRBJ1-5	TRBV5-6	CASSFLHGRPQHF	TGTGCCAGCAGTTTCCTACACGGTAGGCCCCAGCATTTT
TRBD1	.	TRBJ1-2	TRBV7-9	CASSLGRGQGGYGYTF	TGTGCCAGCAGCTTAGGGAGAGGACAGGGAGGCTATGGCTACACCTTC
TRBD1	.	TRBJ1-4	TRBV2	CASSEALDRVLFF	TGTGCCAGCAGTGAAGCTCTGGACAGGGTTCTGTTTTTT
.	.	TRBJ1-4	TRBV29-1	CSVWGEGEKLFF	TGCAGCGTTTGGGGGGAAGGTGAAAAACTGTTTTTT
.	.	TRBJ1-5	TRBV19	CASRGSGQPQHF	TGTGCCAGTAGGGGGTCGGGGCAGCCCCAGCATTTT
TRBD2	once	TRBJ2-3	TRBV3-1/TRBV3-2	CASSQEASGGLNTQYF	TGTGCCAGCAGCCAAGAGGCTAGCGGGGGCCTAAATACGCAGTATTTT
.	.	TRBJ2-1	TRBV5-1	CASSSLQGIGEQFF	TGCGCCAGCAGCTCCCTTCAGGGTATCGGTGAGCAGTTCTTC
TRBD2	.	TRBJ2-3	TRBV14	CASSKQPAGGRTDTQYF	TGTGCCAGCAGCAAGCAGCCAGCGGGGGGCCGCACAGATACGCAGTATTTT
.	once	TRBJ2-7	TRBV4-2	CASNPSREFDEQYF	TGTGCCAGCAACCCCTCCCGGGAATTCGACGAGCAGTACTTC
TRBD2	.	TRBJ2-5	TRBV19	CASSLWTSGVKETQYF	TGTGCCAGTAGTCTATGGACTAGCGGGGTAAAAGAGACCCAGTACTTC
.	.	TRBJ1-6	TRBV6-4	CASSPGTPSSPLHF	TGTGCCAGCAGTCCCGGGACTCCTAGTTCACCCCTCCACTTT
.	.	TRBJ2-1	TRBV10-2	CASRPEISYNEQFF	TGCGCCAGCAGGCCGGAGATCTCCTACAATGAGCAGTTCTTC
TRBD1	.	TRBJ2-5	TRBV3-1/TRBV3-2	CASSHRTGWVETQYF	TGTGCCAGCAGCCATCGGACAGGGTGGGTAGAGACCCAGTACTTC
.	.	TRBJ2-2	TRBV9	CASSVSQAGGELFF	TGTGCCAGCAGCGTCAGCCAGGCGGGCGGGGAGCTGTTTTTT
TRBD1	.	TRBJ1-1	TRBV5-4	CASRDRGGTEAFF	TGTGCCAGCAGGGACAGGGGGGGAACTGAAGCTTTCTTT
.	.	TRBJ2-3	TRBV30	CAWSGGQPTDTQYF	TGTGCCTGGAGTGGAGGCCAGCCAACAGATACGCAGTATTTT
.	.	TRBJ2-5	TRBV5-1	CASPLPRTGLSETQYF	TGCGCCAGCCCCCTCCCCAGAACAGGGTTGAGCGAGACCCAGTACTTC
.	.	TRBJ1-2	TRBV28	CASSLADSNYGYTF	TGTGCCAGCAGTTTAGCGGATTCTAACTATGGCTACACCTTC
.	once	TRBJ1-5	TRBV5-1	CASSPGTENQPQHF	TGCGCCAGCAGCCCCGGGACGGAGAATCAGCCCCAGCATTTT
TRBD1	.	TRBJ2-1	TRBV18	CASSPPGQSNEQFF	TGTGCCAGCTCACCACCGGGACAGAGCAATGAGCAGTTCTTC
.	.	TRBJ2-5	TRBV6-5	CASSYSSASQETQYF	TGTGCCAGCAGTTACTCGAGTGCCAGCCAAGAGACCCAGTACTTC
.	.	TRBJ1-2	TRBV11-2	CASSLGTDNYGYTF	TGTGCCAGCAGCTTAGGGACAGACAACTATGGCTACACCTTC
TRBD1	.	TRBJ2-7	TRBV7-9	CASSSGQNYEQYF	TGTGCCAGCAGCTCGGGACAGAACTACGAGCAGTACTTC
TRBD1	.	TRBJ2-7	TRBV3-1/TRBV3-2	CASSQPGQGAGEQYF	TGTGCCAGCAGCCAGCCCGGACAGGGGGCGGGCGAGCAGTACTTC
TRBD1	.	TRBJ1-2	TRBV5-1	CASSLGQGEGYTF	TGCGCCAGCAGCTTGGGACAGGGGGAAGGCTACACCTTC
.	.	TRBJ1-2	TRBV6-6	CASTGNYGYTF	TGTGCCAGCACAGGGAACTATGGCTACACCTTC
TRBD1	.	TRBJ2-1	TRBV15	CATSRDIGQGATEQFF	TGTGCCACCAGCAGAGATATAGGACAGGGGGCGACTGAGCAGTTCTTC
.	.	TRBJ1-1	TRBV12-3/TRBV12-4	CAISLGGETEAFF	TGTGCCATCTCCCTGGGGGGGGAAACTGAAGCTTTCTTT
.	.	TRBJ1-6	TRBV6-5	CASTGPGRGNSPLHF	TGTGCCAGCACTGGACCCGGACGGGGTAATTCACCCCTCCACTTT
.	.	TRBJ2-6	TRBV7-9	CASSLWGANVLTF	TGTGCCAGCAGCCTTTGGGGGGCCAACGTCCTGACTTTC
TRBD1	.	TRBJ1-5	TRBV5-4	CATGQEDQPQHF	TGTGCCACCGGACAGGAGGATCAGCCCCAGCATTTT
.	.	TRBJ2-1	TRBV18	CASSLLSGVYSYNEQFF	TGTGCCAGCTCACTCCTGTCAGGTGTCTACTCCTACAATGAGCAGTTCTTC
.	.	TRBJ2-3	TRBV27	CASSLSPDTDTQYF	TGTGCCAGCAGTTTATCTCCAGACACAGATACGCAGTATTTT
.	.	TRBJ1-1	TRBV6-5	CASIQVNTEAFF	TGTGCCAGCATACAGGTGAACACTGAAGCTTTCTTT
.	.	TRBJ1-5	TRBV3-1/TRBV3-2	CASSPRVNQPQHF	TGTGCCAGCAGCCCACGGGTCAATCAGCCCCAGCATTTT
.	.	TRBJ2-3	TRBV5-5	CASSRGYTDTQYF	TGTGCCAGCAGCAGGGGCTACACAGATACGCAGTATTTT
TRBD1	.	TRBJ2-3	TRBV29-1	CSVRDRGTTSTDTQYF	TGCAGCGTCCGGGACAGGGGGACTACGAGCACAGATACGCAGTATTTT
.	once	TRBJ1-1	TRBV10-3	CAISEGGNTEAFF	TGTGCCATCAGTGAGGGGGGGAACACTGAAGCTTTCTTT
.	.	TRBJ2-7	TRBV21-1	CASSNISTGDEQYF	TGTGCCAGCAGCAATATTTCCACAGGGGACGAGCAGTACTTC
.	.	TRBJ1-4	TRBV5-1	CASSLGHTSLNEKLFF	TGCGCCAGCAGCTTGGGTCACACCTCCCTTAATGAAAAACTGTTTTTT
.	.	TRBJ1-2	TRBV4-1	CASSRPKSVGEHGYTF	TGCGCCAGCAGCCGGCCAAAAAGTGTCGGGGAGCATGGCTACACCTTC
TRBD1	.	TRBJ1-2	TRBV19	CASSSDREVGGYTF	TGTGCCAGTAGTAGCGACAGGGAGGTTGGTGGCTACACCTTC
TRBD2	.	TRBJ2-5	TRBV25-1	CASSDRNGGAGETQYF	TGTGCCAGCAGTGATAGGAACGGGGGGGCCGGGGAGACCCAGTACTTC